A single sample gave rise to the 17 T cell receptor beta chains below, sequenced in a study of beta chain features in type 1 diabetes. The investigators reverse transcribed all of the isolated RNA, so they sequenced expressed TCRB transcripts. Only in-frame clones appear in the TCRdb table, and some are missing; sequencing was by immunoSEQ multiplex PCR. The sample carries around 710,000 clones, around 12% recorded once. Notes on the study in general: TCRB CDR3s from Type 1 diabetes patients were moderately but significantly shorter in all four CD4+ subsets.

Their cognate antigens are unknown. The sequencing sample was made of naive CD4+ T cells from blood. The source is a man aged 30 to 39 with type 1 diabetes.

This chain connects TRBV27 to TRBJ1-5; no clear D. Per the germline V gene, CDR1 is MNHEY and CDR2 is SMNVEV (reference sequence). The CDR3 sequence is 12 residues long. V lost 4 bases and J lost 3, with 4 bases in between. As DNA, the CDR3 is TGTGCCAGCAGTTGGAACAATCAGCCCCAGCATTTT. This encodes CASSWNNQPQHF.

The chain employs TRBV9 and TRBJ1-6; TRBD1 is a possible D gene (5 bases). The V gene's germline CDR1 is SGDLS and CDR2 YYNGEE. Trimming stripped 3 bases from V and 7 bases from J, with 14 bases between. CDR3 length equals 15 residues. The CDR3 here is CASSARGADNSPLHF. The CDR3 DNA reads as TGTGCCAGCAGCGCCCGTGGGGCCGACAATTCACCCCTCCACTTT.

The CDR3 nucleotides are TGTGCCAGCAGTGAAGGGGGCAGGGAGACCCAGTACTTC. This gives the protein CASSEGGRETQYF. The gene calls are TRBV25-1 and TRBJ2-5; maybe TRBD1 (6 bases). The germline V and J ends were trimmed by 2 bases and 5 bases, with 9 bases remaining between them. Germline CDR1 reads MGHDK; CDR2 reads SYGVNS. The CDR3 has 13 amino acids. The complete variable domain, with remaining parts taken from reference TRBV25-1 and TRBJ2-5, reads EADIYQTPRYLVIGTGKKITLECSQTMGHDKMYWYQQDPGMELHLIHYSYGVNSTEKGDLSSESTVSRIRTEHFPLTLESARPSHTSQYLCASSEGGRETQYFGPGTRLLVL.

This clone appeared a few times. The chain couples TRBV7-2 to TRBJ1-5, with 8 positions matching TRBD1. From germline, CDR1 is SGHTA and CDR2 FQGNSA. V dropped 6 bases and J dropped 2; count of bases not matched to a gene: 0. CDR3 length: 13 residues. CDR3 loop: CASRGQGNQPQHF. Here the CDR3 DNA reads TGTGCCAGCAGGGGACAGGGCAATCAGCCCCAGCATTTT.

The chain combines TRBV7-2 with TRBJ2-6; no clear D. Germline V CDR1 and CDR2: SGHTA, FQGNSA. The CDR3 extends over 16 amino acids. Trimming shortened V by 5 bases and J by 0 bases, and 11 bases separated the two germline ends. The CDR3 DNA is TGTGCCAGCAGCGTCGCTCCAACCTCTGGGGCCAACGTCCTGACTTTC. Amino acids: CASSVAPTSGANVLTF.

The chain links TRBV6-6 to TRBJ2-1; 11 bases match TRBD2. The CDR3 is made up of 16 amino acids. Germline V gives CDR1 MNHNY, CDR2 SVGAGI (reference sequence). Trimming at V came to 2 bases and at J to 3 bases, leaving 3 bases not matched to a gene. The DNA of the CDR3 is TGTGCCAGCAGTTACCTAACTAGCGGGGGCTACAATGAGCAGTTCTTC. Amino acid sequence: CASSYLTSGGYNEQFF.

The J gene is TRBJ2-1, the V gene TRBV18; D is uncertain. The CDR3 length is 12 residues. Trimming cost V 4 bases and J 12 bases, with 13 bases left between them. The germline V gene has CDR1 KGHSH and CDR2 LQKENI. This CDR3 is CASSRPTLGQFF. The CDR3 region has the DNA TGTGCCAGCTCACGACCGACACTGGGGCAGTTCTTC.

This clone was seen more than once but under ten times. The chain uses TRBV2 and TRBJ1-2; TRBD1 might be the D (6 bases). The CDR3 consists of 16 residues. V was cut by 6 bases and J by 3 bases, with 20 bases left in between. From germline, CDR1 is SNHLY and CDR2 FYNNEI. CDR3 amino acids: CASSERGGQWDYGYTF. The CDR3 DNA sequence: TGTGCCAGCAGCGAAAGAGGAGGACAGTGGGACTATGGCTACACCTTC.

The chain carries TRBV5-1 and TRBJ1-6, with TRBD1 matching 9 bases. CDR1 is SGHRS, CDR2 YFSETQ, per germline. V shed 4 bases and J 8 bases; nucleotides not matched to a gene: 1. The CDR3 covers 13 residues. CDR3 loop: CASSRTGDSPLHF. The CDR3 DNA reads TGCGCCAGCAGCAGGACAGGGGATTCACCCCTCCACTTT.

This clone was detected only a few times. The chain links TRBV10-3 to TRBJ2-2; D is undetermined. V was cut by 6 bases and J by 2 bases, with 7 bases left in between. Germline CDR1 is ENHRY and CDR2 is SYGVKD. The CDR3 extends over 13 amino acids. The CDR3 protein is CAISVTNTGELFF. The CDR3 coding sequence is TGTGCCATCAGCGTCACCAACACCGGGGAGCTGTTTTTT.

The table lists this clone with a few counts. The V call is TRBV6-1, the J call TRBJ1-2; D unclear. V lost 6 bases, J lost 7 bases, and 12 bases lay in between. This CDR3 region has 12 residues. The germline CDR1 and CDR2 sequences are MNHNS and SASEGT. The CDR3 region is CASSRTVVGYTF. Here the CDR3 DNA reads TGTGCCAGCAGCCGGACCGTTGTTGGCTACACCTTC.

As to this clone: Additional DNA sequences in this sample encode the identical CDR3. The chain is built from TRBV7-2 and TRBJ2-5, with TRBD2 as a possible D gene (5 bases). The V and J ends lost 5 bases and 2 bases respectively, with 9 bases between them. In germline, CDR1 is SGHTA, CDR2 FQGNSA. The CDR3 spans 13 residues. CDR3 nucleotide sequence: TGTGCCAGCAGCCTCGGACTGCAAGAGACCCAGTACTTC. Protein product: CASSLGLQETQYF.

This clone was counted only a few times. This rearrangement joins TRBV27 to TRBJ2-7; 9 positions agree with TRBD2. CDR1 and CDR2 (germline): MNHEY, SMNVEV (reference sequence). The CDR3 sequence is 17 residues long. After removal of 2 bases from V and 2 bases from J, the junction contained 10 bases not matched to a gene. The CDR3, as DNA: TGTGCCAGCAGTTTAAAACTAGCGGGCACCTTAGCCTACGAGCAGTACTTC. Translating gives CASSLKLAGTLAYEQYF.

This clone was observed a few times. The J gene is TRBJ1-5, the V gene TRBV12-5; D call uncertain. Trimming took 4 bases from V and 3 from J, leaving 7 bases between them. The length of the CDR3 is 13 residues. Germline V lookup: CDR1 LGHNT, CDR2 FRNRAP. The CDR3 DNA follows: TGTGCTAGTGGTTCCGGGGACAATCAGCCCCAGCATTTT. Translation gives CASGSGDNQPQHF.

This clone was detected a few times. V and J are TRBV6-6 and TRBJ2-7; 7 nucleotides agree with TRBD1. Germline CDR1 is MNHNY and CDR2 is SVGAGI (reference sequence). This CDR3 region has 15 residues. V lost 6 bases and J lost 0; bases outside the gene matches: 8. CDR3 sequence: CASSLPGQSSYEQYF. The CDR3 DNA follows: TGTGCCAGCAGCCTACCGGGACAGAGCTCCTACGAGCAGTACTTC.

V is TRBV30 and J is TRBJ2-5; TRBD2 agrees at 7 bases. The CDR3 spans 13 residues. The trim removed 0 bases at V and 5 bases at J, leaving 3 bases unmatched. CDR1 GTSNPN and CDR2 SVGIG come from the germline V gene (reference sequence). CDR3 amino acids: CAWSVRRGETQYF. CDR3 DNA sequence: TGTGCCTGGAGTGTACGGCGGGGGGAGACCCAGTACTTC.

This sequence joins TRBV7-9 and TRBJ2-3; D assignment may be TRBD1 or TRBD2 (5 bases each). This CDR3 spans 15 amino acids. Per the germline V gene, CDR1 is SEHNR and CDR2 is FQNEAQ (reference sequence). V shed 2 bases and J shed 1 base, with 10 bases lying between them. Here the CDR3 reads CASSLSGDGTDTQYF. CDR3 nucleotide sequence: TGTGCCAGCAGCTTATCTGGGGACGGCACAGATACGCAGTATTTT. The full variable domain, in which reference TRBV7-9 and TRBJ2-3 provide the parts outside the CDR3, is DTGVSQNPRHKITKRGQNVTFRCDPISEHNRLYWYRQTLGQGPEFLTYFQNEAQLEKSRLLSDRFSAERPKGSFSTLEIQRTEQGDSAMYLCASSLSGDGTDTQYFGPGTRLTVL.